These 19 T cell receptor beta chains originate from one sample sequenced in a study of T-cell memory formation after mild COVID-19. TCRdb used MiXCR to reprocess the 5' RACE reads, holding one entry per CDR3 protein. The sample lists under 300,000 distinct CDR3 sequences, under 20% occurring once. The sample was PBMCs or a T cell subset sorted from them (not recorded which). The receptors derive from a man younger than 30 who had mild COVID-19 (a few samples of this study predate the infection). Cell type and time point are not known.

The chain couples TRBV25-1 to TRBJ2-6; maybe TRBD1 (5 bases). CDR3 size: 18 residues. From germline, CDR1 is MGHDK and CDR2 SYGVNS. V was cut by 2 bases and J by 0 bases, with 14 bases left in between. CDR3 DNA sequence: TGTGCCAGCAGTGAAGTATGGGGCCCCGACTCTGGGGCCAACGTCCTGACTTTC. It specifies CASSEVWGPDSGANVLTF.

The chain couples TRBV29-1 to TRBJ2-5; the D call may be TRBD1 or TRBD2 (5 bases each). Germline CDR1 reads SQVTM; CDR2 reads ANQGSEA. The CDR3 spans 11 residues. V was cut by 4 bases and J by 2 bases, with 5 bases left in between. The DNA for the CDR3 is TGCAGCGTTGGGGGGCAAGAGACCCAGTACTTC. It yields the protein CSVGGQETQYF.

This sequence joins TRBV12-3 or TRBV12-4 and TRBJ1-4, with a possible D match to TRBD1 (5 bases). CDR3 length equals 12 residues. The V end lost 8 bases, the J end lost 10 bases, and 14 bases lay between the germline ends. As DNA, the CDR3 is TGTGCCAGCGGCGGGGCCGGGGGAAAACTGTTTTTT. Its protein product is CASGGAGGKLFF.

This chain connects TRBV29-1 to TRBJ1-2; a weak D match, TRBD1 (5 bases). V was pared by 4 bases and J by 4 bases, with 10 bases between. Germline assignment: CDR1 SQVTM and CDR2 ANQGSEA. The CDR3 runs 12 residues. This CDR3 is CSVGSGGYGYTF. The CDR3 coding sequence is TGCAGCGTTGGGAGTGGGGGCTATGGCTACACCTTC.

This chain links TRBV30 with TRBJ1-5; D uncertain. Germline V gives CDR1 GTSNPN, CDR2 SVGIG (reference sequence). The CDR3 is made up of 13 amino acids. V lost 0 bases, J lost 6 bases, and 9 bases lay in between. The CDR3 is CAWSVLDGQPQHF. The CDR3 DNA sequence: TGTGCCTGGAGTGTCCTGGACGGTCAGCCCCAGCATTTT. The full variable domain, in which reference TRBV30 and TRBJ1-5 provide the parts outside the CDR3, is SQTIHQWPATLVQPVGSPLSLECTVEGTSNPNLYWYRQAAGRGLQLLFYSVGIGQISSEVPQNLSASRPQDRQFILSSKKLLLSDSGFYLCAWSVLDGQPQHFGDGTRLSIL.

The chain combines TRBV4-3 with TRBJ1-6, with TRBD1 matching 7 bases. The CDR3 totals 15 residues. Germline CDR1 and CDR2: LGHNA and YSLEER. The V segment lost 4 bases and the J segment 7 bases; nucleotides outside the gene matches: 7. The CDR3 reads CASSLTGQLNSPLHF. CDR3 DNA: TGCGCCAGCAGCCTCACGGGACAGTTAAATTCACCCCTCCACTTT.

This clonotype was counted at least ten times. The V and J genes are TRBV7-2 and TRBJ2-7; D tentatively reads TRBD1 or TRBD2 (6 bases each). Deletions cut 5 bases from V and 1 base from J, with 12 bases between. Germline CDR1 and CDR2: SGHTA and FQGNSA. The CDR3 sequence is 14 residues long. CDR3 loop: CASSPGATSYEQYF. CDR3 nucleotides: TGTGCCAGCAGCCCGGGGGCCACGTCCTACGAGCAGTACTTC.

This rearrangement joins TRBV4-1 to TRBJ2-1; D possibly corresponds to TRBD2 (6 bases). CDR1 and CDR2 (germline): MGHRA, YSYEKL. Between the trimmed V and J ends, which lost 4 bases and 7 bases, there was a span of 17 bases. CDR3 length: 15 residues. The CDR3 protein is CASSRGRREGNEQFF. CDR3 DNA: TGCGCCAGCAGCCGAGGACGGCGGGAAGGGAATGAGCAGTTCTTC.

The gene calls are TRBV6-1 and TRBJ2-5; no clear D gene. Germline V gene data show CDR1 as MNHNS and CDR2 as SASEGT. This CDR3 is 14 amino acids long. Trimming took 4 bases from V and 5 from J, leaving 14 bases between them. CDR3 DNA sequence: TGTGCCAGCAGTGTTGAAGGGATTCGGGAGACCCAGTACTTC. It translates to CASSVEGIRETQYF.

This clonotype was counted only a few times. The gene calls are TRBV6-6 and TRBJ1-2, with 8 positions matching TRBD1. Germline values: CDR1 MNHNY, CDR2 SVGAGI (reference sequence). CDR3 length: 16 amino acids. The junction had 17 bases not matched to a gene; V was cut back by 7 bases and J by 7 bases. The CDR3 nucleotides read TGTGCCAGCACCTTAGTCCCGGGACAGGCCTGGGGTGGCTACACCTTC. It encodes CASTLVPGQAWGGYTF.

This clonotype was detected a few times. The V and J genes are TRBV7-9 and TRBJ2-3, with D possibly called TRBD1 or TRBD2 (5 bases each). Trimming took off 5 bases at V and 4 bases at J, with 16 bases between the two ends. This CDR3 is built from 15 residues. Germline V lookup: CDR1 SEHNR, CDR2 FQNEAQ (reference sequence). The CDR3 reads CASSARGASADTQYF. CDR3 nucleotide sequence: TGTGCCAGCAGCGCTCGAGGGGCCAGCGCAGATACGCAGTATTTT.

V is TRBV7-6 and J is TRBJ1-1; the D is unclear. CDR3 size: 16 residues. Trimming took 2 bases from V and 1 from J, leaving 14 bases between them. Germline CDR1 reads SGHVS; CDR2 reads FNYEAQ. The CDR3 region is CASSLPDGLRNTEAFF. In nucleotides, the CDR3 is TGTGCCAGCAGCTTACCGGACGGGCTCAGGAACACTGAAGCTTTCTTT.

The chain joins TRBV4-2 to TRBJ2-3; D not certain. Trimming shortened V by 4 bases and J by 2 bases, and 10 bases separated the two germline ends. There are 14 residues in the CDR3. CDR1 and CDR2 from the germline V gene are LGHNA and YNFKEQ. The CDR3 nucleotides read TGTGCCAGCAGCCCACCCACAGCCACAGATACGCAGTATTTT. Translation: CASSPPTATDTQYF.

This clonotype occurred a few times. The V call is TRBV7-9, the J call TRBJ1-4; D is possibly TRBD1 (6 bases). Trimming took 5 bases from V and 7 from J, leaving 20 bases between them. Looked up from germline, CDR1 is SEHNR and CDR2 is FQNEAQ (reference sequence). This CDR3 is built from 16 residues. The CDR3, as DNA: TGTGCCAGCAGCGGGGGCGGAAAGCGTCAGGGTGAAAAACTGTTTTTT. Translation gives CASSGGGKRQGEKLFF.

This clonotype has just one count. The chain uses TRBV7-8 and TRBJ2-1, with 10 positions matching TRBD1. The germline gives CDR1 SGHVS, CDR2 FQNEAQ. The CDR3 has 16 amino acids. The junction had 3 bases not matched to a gene; V was cut back by 2 bases and J by 2 bases. The CDR3 loop reads CASSLTGTGAYNEQFF. CDR3 nucleotides: TGTGCCAGCAGCTTAACGGGGACAGGGGCCTACAATGAGCAGTTCTTC.

The sample holds one count of this clonotype. J is TRBJ2-2 and V is TRBV6-2 or TRBV6-3; D is ambiguous. CDR3 length: 14 amino acids. V lost 5 bases to trimming and J lost 4 bases, with 11 bases between them. The germline V gene has CDR1 MNHEY and CDR2 SVGEGT. CDR3 coding DNA: TGTGCCAGCAGTCCAACTACGCCCACCGGGGAGCTGTTTTTT. Its translation: CASSPTTPTGELFF.

The CDR3: CSARQGPYNEQFF. The CDR3 DNA is TGCAGTGCCCGACAGGGGCCCTACAATGAGCAGTTCTTC. This chain links TRBV20-1 with TRBJ2-1; TRBD1 agrees at 8 bases. After removal of 6 bases from V and 2 bases from J, the junction contained 3 bases not matched to a gene. Per the germline V gene, CDR1 is DFQATT and CDR2 is SNEGSKA (reference sequence). CDR3 size: 13 residues.

This chain uses TRBV5-5 with TRBJ1-2; 7 nucleotides match TRBD1. CDR3 size: 14 residues. The V gene end was trimmed by 4 bases and the J gene end by 7 bases; junction bases not matched to a gene: 10. Germline CDR1 SGHKS, CDR2 YYEKEE (reference sequence). The CDR3 loop reads CASSHRQGRGGYTF. CDR3 coding DNA: TGTGCCAGCAGCCACCGACAGGGCCGCGGTGGCTACACCTTC.

This clonotype was detected only a few times. The V gene is TRBV2, the J gene TRBJ1-1, with D possibly being TRBD1 (5 bases). CDR1 SNHLY and CDR2 FYNNEI come from the germline V gene. The germline V and J ends were trimmed by 4 bases and 4 bases, with 13 bases remaining between them. The CDR3 is 14 residues long. CDR3 sequence (DNA): TGTGCCAGCAGTGGAGAAGGCCAGGGCACTGAAGCTTTCTTT. Translation gives CASSGEGQGTEAFF.